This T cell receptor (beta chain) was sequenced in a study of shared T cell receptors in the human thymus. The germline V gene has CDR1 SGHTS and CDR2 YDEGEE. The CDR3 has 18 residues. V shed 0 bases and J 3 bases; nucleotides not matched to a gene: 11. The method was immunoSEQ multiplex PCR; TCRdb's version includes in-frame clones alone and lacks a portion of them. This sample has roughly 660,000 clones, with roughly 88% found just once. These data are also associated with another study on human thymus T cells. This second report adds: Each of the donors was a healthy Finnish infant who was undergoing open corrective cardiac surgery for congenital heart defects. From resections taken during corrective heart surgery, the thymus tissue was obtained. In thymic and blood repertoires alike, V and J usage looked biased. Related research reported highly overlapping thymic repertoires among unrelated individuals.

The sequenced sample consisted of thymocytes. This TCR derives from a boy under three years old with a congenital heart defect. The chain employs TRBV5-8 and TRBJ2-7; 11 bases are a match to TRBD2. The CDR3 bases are TGTGCCAGCAGCTTGGGACTAGCGGGAAACGTCGGTTTCTACGAGCAGTACTTC. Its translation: CASSLGLAGNVGFYEQYF.